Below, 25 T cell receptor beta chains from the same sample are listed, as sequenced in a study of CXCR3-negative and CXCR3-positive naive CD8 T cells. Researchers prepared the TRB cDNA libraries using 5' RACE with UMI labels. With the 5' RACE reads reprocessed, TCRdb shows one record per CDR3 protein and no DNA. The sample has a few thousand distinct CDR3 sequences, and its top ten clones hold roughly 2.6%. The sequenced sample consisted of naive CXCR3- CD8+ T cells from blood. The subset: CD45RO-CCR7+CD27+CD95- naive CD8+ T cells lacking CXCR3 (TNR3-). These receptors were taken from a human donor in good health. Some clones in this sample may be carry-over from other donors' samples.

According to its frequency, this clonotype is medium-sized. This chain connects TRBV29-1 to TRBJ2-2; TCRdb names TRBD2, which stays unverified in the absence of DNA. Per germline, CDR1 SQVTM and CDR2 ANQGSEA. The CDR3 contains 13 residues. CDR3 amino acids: CSVSGGNTGELFF.

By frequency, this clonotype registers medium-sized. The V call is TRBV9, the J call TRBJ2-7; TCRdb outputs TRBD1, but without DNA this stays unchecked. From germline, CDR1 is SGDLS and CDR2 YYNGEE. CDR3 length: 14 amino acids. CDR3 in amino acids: CASSVVGPPDEQYF.

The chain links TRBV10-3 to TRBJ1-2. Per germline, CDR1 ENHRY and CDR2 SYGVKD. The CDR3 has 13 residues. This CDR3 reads CAIMRELDYGYTF.

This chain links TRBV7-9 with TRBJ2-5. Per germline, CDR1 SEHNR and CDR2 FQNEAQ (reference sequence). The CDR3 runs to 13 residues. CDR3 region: CASSFAGQETQYF.

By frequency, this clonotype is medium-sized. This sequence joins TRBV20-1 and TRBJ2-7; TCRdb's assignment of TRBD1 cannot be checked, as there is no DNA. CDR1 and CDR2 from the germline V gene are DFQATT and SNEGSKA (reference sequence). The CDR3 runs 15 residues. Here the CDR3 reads CSAPGVLDGSYEQYF.

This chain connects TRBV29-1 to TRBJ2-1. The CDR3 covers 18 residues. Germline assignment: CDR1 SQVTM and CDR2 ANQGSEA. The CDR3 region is CSVEEPAGKGGSYNEQFF.

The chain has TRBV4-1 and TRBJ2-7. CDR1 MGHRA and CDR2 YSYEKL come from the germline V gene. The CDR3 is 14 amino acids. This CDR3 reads CASSKGLFRYEQYF.

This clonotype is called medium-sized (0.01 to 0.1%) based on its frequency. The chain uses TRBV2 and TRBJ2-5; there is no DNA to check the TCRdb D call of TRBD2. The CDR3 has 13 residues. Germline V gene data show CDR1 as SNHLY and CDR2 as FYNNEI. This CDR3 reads CASPGLSEGTQYF.

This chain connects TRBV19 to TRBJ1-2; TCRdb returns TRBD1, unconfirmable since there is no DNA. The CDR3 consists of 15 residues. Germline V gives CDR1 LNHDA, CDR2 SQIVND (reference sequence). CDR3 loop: CASRDMTATNYGYTF.

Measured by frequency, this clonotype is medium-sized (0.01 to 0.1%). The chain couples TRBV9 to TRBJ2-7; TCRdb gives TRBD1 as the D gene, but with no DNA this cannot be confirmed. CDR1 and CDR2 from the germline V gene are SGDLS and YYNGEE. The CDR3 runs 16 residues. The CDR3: CASSPTVGPTLYEQYF. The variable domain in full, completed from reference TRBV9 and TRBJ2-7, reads DSGVTQTPKHLITATGQRVTLRCSPRSGDLSVYWYQQSLDQGLQFLIQYYNGEERAKGNILERFSAQQFPDLHSELNLSSLELGDSALYFCASSPTVGPTLYEQYFGPGTRLTVT.

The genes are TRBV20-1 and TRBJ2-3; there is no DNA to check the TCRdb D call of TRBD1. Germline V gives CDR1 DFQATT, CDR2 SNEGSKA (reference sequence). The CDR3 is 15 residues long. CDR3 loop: CSARALLQSTDTQYF.

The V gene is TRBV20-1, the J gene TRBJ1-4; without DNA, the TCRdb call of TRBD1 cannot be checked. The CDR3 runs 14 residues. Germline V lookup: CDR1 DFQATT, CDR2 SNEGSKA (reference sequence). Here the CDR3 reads CSAGFRDRVEKLFF.

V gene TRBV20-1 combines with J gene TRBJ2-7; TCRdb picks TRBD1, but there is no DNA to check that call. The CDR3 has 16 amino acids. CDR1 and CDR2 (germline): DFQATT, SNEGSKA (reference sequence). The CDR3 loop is CSATPPSRGHSYEQYF.

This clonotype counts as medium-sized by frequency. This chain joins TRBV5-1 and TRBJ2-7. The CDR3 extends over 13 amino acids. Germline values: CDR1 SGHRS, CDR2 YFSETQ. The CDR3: CASSLVADYEQYF. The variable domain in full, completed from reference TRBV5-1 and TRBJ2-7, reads KAGVTQTPRYLIKTRGQQVTLSCSPISGHRSVSWYQQTPGQGLQFLFEYFSETQRNKGNFPGRFSGRQFSNSRSEMNVSTLELGDSALYLCASSLVADYEQYFGPGTRLTVT.

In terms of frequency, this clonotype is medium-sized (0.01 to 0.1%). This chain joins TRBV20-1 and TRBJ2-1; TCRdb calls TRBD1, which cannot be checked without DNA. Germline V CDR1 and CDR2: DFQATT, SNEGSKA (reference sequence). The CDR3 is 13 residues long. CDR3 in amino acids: CSARGDTYNEQFF.

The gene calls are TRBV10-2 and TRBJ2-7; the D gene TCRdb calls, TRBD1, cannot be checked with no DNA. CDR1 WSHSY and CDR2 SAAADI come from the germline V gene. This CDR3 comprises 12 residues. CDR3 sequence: CATGTGGYEQYF.

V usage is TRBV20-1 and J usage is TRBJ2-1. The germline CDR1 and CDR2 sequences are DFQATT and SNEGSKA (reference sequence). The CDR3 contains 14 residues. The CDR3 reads CSAKTTLSYNEQFF.

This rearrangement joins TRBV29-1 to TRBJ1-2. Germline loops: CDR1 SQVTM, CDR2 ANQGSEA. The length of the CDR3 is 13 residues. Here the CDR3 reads CSVLRAGKDGYTF.

The CDR3 spells CSFWGTGDQETQYF. The chain employs TRBV29-1 and TRBJ2-5; TCRdb's D call, TRBD1, is unchecked because there is no DNA. The CDR3 spans 14 residues. Germline CDR1 reads SQVTM; CDR2 reads ANQGSEA.

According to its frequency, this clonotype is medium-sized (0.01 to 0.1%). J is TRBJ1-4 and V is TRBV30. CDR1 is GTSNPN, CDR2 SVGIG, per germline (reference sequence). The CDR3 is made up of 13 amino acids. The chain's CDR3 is CAWCGQRPEKLFF.

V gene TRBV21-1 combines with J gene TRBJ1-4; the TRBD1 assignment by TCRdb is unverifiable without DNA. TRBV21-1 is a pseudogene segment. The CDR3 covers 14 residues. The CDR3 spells CASSSDRDEEKLFF.

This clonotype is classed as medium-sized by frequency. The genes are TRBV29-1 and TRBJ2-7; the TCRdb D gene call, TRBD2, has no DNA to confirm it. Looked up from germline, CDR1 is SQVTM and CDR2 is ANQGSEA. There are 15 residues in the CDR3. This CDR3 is CSVDEESGDSYEQYF.

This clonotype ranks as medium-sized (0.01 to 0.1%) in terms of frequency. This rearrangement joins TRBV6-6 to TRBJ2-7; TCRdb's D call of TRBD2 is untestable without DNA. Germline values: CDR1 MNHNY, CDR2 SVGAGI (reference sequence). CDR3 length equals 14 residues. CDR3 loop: CASSGGRSSYEQYF.

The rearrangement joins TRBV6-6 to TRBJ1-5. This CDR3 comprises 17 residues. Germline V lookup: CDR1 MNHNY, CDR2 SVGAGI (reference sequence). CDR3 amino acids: CASSYGRGGDSNQPQHF.

CDR3 amino acids: CASSESQGPYNEQFF. This rearrangement joins TRBV2 to TRBJ2-1; TCRdb names TRBD1, which stays unverified in the absence of DNA. CDR1 is SNHLY, CDR2 FYNNEI, per germline. The CDR3 consists of 15 residues. Variable domain in full (rest from reference TRBV2 and TRBJ2-1): EPEVTQTPSHQVTQMGQEVILRCVPISNHLYFYWYRQILGQKVEFLVSFYNNEISEKSEIFDDQFSVERPDGSNFTLKIRSTKLEDSAMYFCASSESQGPYNEQFFGPGTRLTVL.